The clone carrying this T cell receptor (beta chain) was seen just once. What it binds is not known. The source of the sample is a study of OX40 agonist ivuxolimab in advanced cancers. Study-wide points: The average count of expanded clones was higher among CD8+ T cells than among CD4+. In the 0.1 to 3.0 mg/kg range, CD4+ and CD8+ blood T cells had expanded clonally by week 6. Still undetermined is the antigen specificity of the expanded peripheral T cells.

Germline CDR1 and CDR2: SGHTA and FQGNSA. This CDR3 has 14 residues. The V end lost 3 bases, the J end lost 1 base, and 8 bases lay between the germline ends. The assay was immunoSEQ multiplex PCR, and TCRdb's table has in-frame clones only and misses some. This sample yields over 40,000 clones, of which around 88% are seen a single time; roughly 25% belongs to the top ten. This TCR came from an adult with an advanced solid tumor such as melanoma, head and neck, liver or kidney cancer. The rearrangement links TRBV7-2 to TRBJ2-3, with D unresolved. The sequencing used CD4+ or CD8+ T cells sorted from blood, collected in a trial of the OX40 agonist ivuxolimab. The CDR3 protein is CASSLVTGTDTQYF. CDR3 coding DNA: TGTGCCAGCAGCTTGGTAACGGGCACAGATACGCAGTATTTT.